This T cell receptor beta chain comes out of a study of CD8+ T cells in alopecia areata. Documented treatment: oral pan-JAK inhibitor, 5-10 mg twice daily. Extraction of RNA preceded its reverse transcription into cDNA, which served as the sequencing template. This table comes from immunoSEQ multiplex PCR, and its TCRdb copy is limited to in-frame clones, with some not included. The top ten clones hold around 4.3% of a sample with about 210,000 clones, over 60% of them seen once. This clone showed up just once. Its antigen is still unknown. General study results and limits: Scalp sample data also include resident alphabeta T cells from normal skin.

V lost 8 bases to trimming and J lost 1 base; unmatched junction nucleotides: 6. This CDR3 region has 14 residues. Germline CDR1 reads ENHRY; CDR2 reads SYGVKD. The V and J genes are TRBV10-3 and TRBJ1-1; TRBD1 matches at 8 bases. The source is a human donor with alopecia areata. Sequenced here: CD4+ T cells sorted from blood, sampled at week 4, from a patient treated with tofacitinib. DNA of the CDR3: TGTGCCATCGGTAATGACAGGGGGAACACTGAAGCTTTCTTT. This gives the protein CAIGNDRGNTEAFF.